In its sample, the clone carrying this T cell receptor beta chain is large. Its antigen is unknown. TCRdb re-called the 5' RACE reads through MiXCR, storing one row per CDR3 protein. The table includes about 38,000 distinct CDR3 sequences, around 5% detected once. The time point was: sample taken at primary tumor resection. TCRs were sequenced from unsorted whole RNA of tumor, nontumor lung or PBMC. The source of the sample is a study of spatial heterogeneity in lung cancer. Findings and limits, study-wide: Tumor TCRs that were ubiquitous and expanded showed up in blood more at resection than follow-up.

Germline CDR1 SGHRS, CDR2 YFSETQ. V shed 0 bases, J shed 5 bases, and the junction held 6 bases outside the gene matches. The CDR3 contains 15 residues. This receptor was identified in a female donor with early-stage non-small cell lung cancer. The input for sequencing was PBMCs, taken at surgery. The chain joins TRBV5-1 to TRBJ1-1; TRBD1 matches 8 bases. CDR3 sequence (DNA): TGCGCCAGCAGCTTGGGAACAGGGGGGATGACTGAAGCTTTCTTT. It is translated as CASSLGTGGMTEAFF.